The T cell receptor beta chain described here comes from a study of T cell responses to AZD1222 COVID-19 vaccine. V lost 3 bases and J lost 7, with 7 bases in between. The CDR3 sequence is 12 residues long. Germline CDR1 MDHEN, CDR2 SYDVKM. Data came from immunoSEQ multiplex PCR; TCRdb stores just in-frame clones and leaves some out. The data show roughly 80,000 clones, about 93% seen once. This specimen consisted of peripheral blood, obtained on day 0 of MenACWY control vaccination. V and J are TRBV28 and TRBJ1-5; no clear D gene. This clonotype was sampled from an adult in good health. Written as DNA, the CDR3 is TGTGCCAGCAGTTTTCCGGGGCAGCCCCAGCATTTT. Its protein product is CASSFPGQPQHF.